What follows are 21 T cell receptor beta chains derived from one specimen sequenced in a study of low-dose radiotherapy and immunotherapy resistance in tumors. Time point given: before trial treatment. The authors ran 15 to 20 PCR cycles to amplify TCRs with a constant-region primer and V-primer adapter. TCRdb processed the reads anew with MiXCR; each CDR3 protein has one entry. The table lists tens of thousands of distinct CDR3 sequences, 10% to 15% of them singletons. The sequences come from PBMCs, collected before treatment. These receptors originate from a female donor with ovarian cancer.

This clonotype was seen repeatedly, ten times or more. The chain recombines TRBV5-1 with TRBJ2-1; the D gene is possibly TRBD1 (5 bases). This CDR3 region has 15 residues. With 2 bases removed from V and 2 bases from J, the gap between germline ends came to 11 bases. Germline CDR1 is SGHRS and CDR2 is YFSETQ. CDR3 nucleotide sequence: TGCGCCAGCAGCTTAGGGCAGGGCCCCTACAATGAGCAGTTCTTC. It codes for CASSLGQGPYNEQFF.

This clonotype was picked up many times. J is TRBJ2-7 and V is TRBV5-1; 7 bases agree with TRBD1. Germline CDR1 is SGHRS and CDR2 is YFSETQ. J was trimmed by 3 bases and V by 0 bases; bases with no gene match: 9. CDR3 length: 16 amino acids. In DNA, the CDR3 is TGCGCCAGCAGCTTGGCGGTAGGGGGACAGAACTACGAGCAGTACTTC. As protein: CASSLAVGGQNYEQYF.

The gene calls are TRBV10-1 and TRBJ1-5; possibly TRBD1 for D (5 bases). Germline assignment: CDR1 WNHNN and CDR2 SYGVQD (reference sequence). Trimming removed 4 bases at V and 4 bases at J, with 8 bases between. The CDR3 contains 13 residues. The CDR3 region has the DNA TGCGCCAGCAGTGCACAGGAGAATCAGCCCCAGCATTTT. Translating gives CASSAQENQPQHF.

This clonotype was recorded a few times. The rearrangement uses TRBV5-6 and TRBJ2-3; 9 nucleotides agree with TRBD2. Germline assignment: CDR1 SGHDT and CDR2 YYEEEE. The CDR3 is 15 amino acids. V trimming: 0 bases; J trimming: 7 bases; junction bases outside the gene matches: 6. The CDR3 bases are TGTGCCAGCAGCTTGGTAGCGCTAGCGGGGAATACGCAGTATTTT. Encoded protein: CASSLVALAGNTQYF.

Comment on this clonotype: A far larger clone is only one base removed, so a read error is likely. This chain links TRBV5-1 with TRBJ2-1, with 15 nucleotides matching TRBD2. This CDR3 contains 16 residues. V shed 0 bases, J shed 10 bases, and the junction held 5 bases outside the gene matches. Per the germline V gene, CDR1 is SGHRS and CDR2 is YFSETQ. The DNA of the CDR3 is TGCGCCAGCAGCTTGGACGGGACTAGCGGGGGGTACGAGCAGTTCTTC. It codes for CASSLDGTSGGYEQFF.

This clonotype was detected ten times or more. The rearrangement links TRBV6-2 or TRBV6-3 to TRBJ2-5; D gene ambiguous. The CDR3 runs 12 residues. Germline CDR1 MNHEY, CDR2 SVGEGT. V lost 2 bases and J lost 4, with 5 bases in between. The DNA for the CDR3 is TGTGCCAGCAGTTACCACGGAGAGACCCAGTACTTC. The encoded protein is CASSYHGETQYF.

This clonotype appeared many times. The chain is built from TRBV27 and TRBJ2-3; a possible D gene is TRBD2 (5 bases). The length of the CDR3 is 13 residues. The germline CDR1 and CDR2 sequences are MNHEY and SMNVEV (reference sequence). V dropped 5 bases and J dropped 9 bases, with 15 bases sitting between them. This chain's CDR3 is CASSLLTTRTQYF. CDR3 DNA sequence: TGTGCCAGCAGTCTCCTGACTACTCGCACGCAGTATTTT.

Details on this clonotype: Only one base separates this from a far larger clonotype, so it likely reflects a read error. The chain links TRBV18 to TRBJ2-1; TRBD2 matches 9 bases. This CDR3 spans 13 amino acids. Germline V gene sequence: CDR1 KGHSH, CDR2 LQKENI. V lost 5 bases to trimming and J lost 10 bases; unmatched junction nucleotides: 6. This CDR3 is CASSAGGPIEQFF. For the CDR3, the DNA is TGTGCCAGCTCAGCGGGGGGGCCGATCGAGCAGTTCTTC.

This clonotype was counted at least ten times. This sequence joins TRBV6-2 or TRBV6-3 and TRBJ2-5; TRBD2 matches 10 bases. Germline lookup yields CDR1 MNHEY and CDR2 SVGEGT. The trim removed 6 bases at V and 5 bases at J, leaving 6 bases unmatched. CDR3 length: 14 residues. This CDR3 is CASRDSGGLETQYF. DNA of the CDR3: TGTGCCAGCAGAGATAGCGGGGGGCTTGAGACCCAGTACTTC.

This clonotype showed up many times. Here the CDR3 reads CAWRTGGVVGGELFF. CDR3 nucleotide sequence: TGTGCCTGGAGGACAGGGGGAGTTGTAGGCGGGGAGCTGTTTTTT. V usage is TRBV30 and J usage is TRBJ2-2, with 9 bases matching TRBD1. Germline CDR1 is GTSNPN and CDR2 is SVGIG (reference sequence). Trimming at V came to 3 bases and at J to 7 bases, leaving 9 bases not matched to a gene. This CDR3 has 15 residues. Full variable domain (remainder filled in from reference TRBV30 and TRBJ2-2): SQTIHQWPATLVQPVGSPLSLECTVEGTSNPNLYWYRQAAGRGLQLLFYSVGIGQISSEVPQNLSASRPQDRQFILSSKKLLLSDSGFYLCAWRTGGVVGGELFFGEGSRLTVL.

In its sample, this clonotype was seen many times. The rearrangement links TRBV18 to TRBJ2-2, with TRBD1 identical over 11 bases. The length of the CDR3 is 19 residues. V lost 2 bases, J lost 1 base, and 9 bases stayed unmatched. The germline V gene has CDR1 KGHSH and CDR2 LQKENI. The CDR3: CASSPLRTGGILNTGELFF. For the CDR3, the DNA is TGTGCCAGCTCACCATTAAGGACAGGGGGCATTCTGAACACCGGGGAGCTGTTTTTT. The full variable domain, its missing parts supplied by reference TRBV18 and TRBJ2-2, is NAGVMQNPRHLVRRRGQEARLRCSPMKGHSHVYWYRQLPEEGLKFMVYLQKENIIDESGMPKERFSAEFPKEGPSILRIQQVVRGDSAAYFCASSPLRTGGILNTGELFFGEGSRLTVL.

This clonotype has a handful of counts. This chain uses TRBV27 with TRBJ2-2; 9 bases match TRBD1. Germline V CDR1 and CDR2: MNHEY, SMNVEV (reference sequence). The V gene end was trimmed by 3 bases and the J gene end by 17 bases; junction bases not matched to a gene: 16. This CDR3 contains 15 residues. The CDR3 DNA reads as TGTGCCAGCAGTTTCCCGACAGGGGGACCGGGGAGCGGTTTTTTT. Translated: CASSFPTGGPGSGFF.

This clonotype has more than one count but fewer than ten. The chain employs TRBV5-1 and TRBJ1-6; D is perhaps TRBD1 (5 bases). This CDR3 has 14 amino acids. Per the germline V gene, CDR1 is SGHRS and CDR2 is YFSETQ. V lost 4 bases to trimming and J lost 7 bases, with 12 bases between them. CDR3 DNA: TGCGCCAGCAGCCACCCATCAGGGAATTCACCCCTCCACTTT. Amino acids: CASSHPSGNSPLHF.

V and J are TRBV3-1 and TRBJ2-2; D is unresolved. The V gene lost 2 bases and the J gene lost 4 bases, with 14 bases spanning the gap. CDR1 and CDR2 from the germline V gene are LGHDT and YNNKEL (reference sequence). The CDR3 covers 16 residues. The DNA of the CDR3 is TGTGCCAGCAGCCAAACCCCCCCCTGGGCCACCGGGGAGCTGTTTTTT. Translated: CASSQTPPWATGELFF.

This chain uses TRBV27 with TRBJ2-7, with TRBD2 identical over 7 bases. V was pared by 3 bases and J by 1 base, with 3 bases of the junction left unmatched. Per the germline V gene, CDR1 is MNHEY and CDR2 is SMNVEV (reference sequence). The CDR3 is made up of 14 amino acids. The CDR3 spells CASSFLGRSYEQYF. The CDR3 DNA is TGTGCCAGCAGTTTCCTCGGGAGGTCCTACGAGCAGTACTTC.

This clonotype was counted many times. The chain links TRBV7-8 to TRBJ1-1; 12 bases fit TRBD1. V lost 5 bases and J lost 0; bases outside the gene matches: 4. The CDR3 is made up of 16 amino acids. In germline, CDR1 is SGHVS, CDR2 FQNEAQ. The CDR3 here is CASSPGDRGLNTEAFF. The CDR3 DNA reads TGTGCCAGCAGCCCAGGGGACAGGGGGCTGAACACTGAAGCTTTCTTT.

This clonotype appeared many times. V is TRBV5-1 and J is TRBJ2-1; TRBD1 matches at 7 bases. The CDR3 is made up of 14 amino acids. Germline V gene sequence: CDR1 SGHRS, CDR2 YFSETQ. V was pared by 8 bases and J by 7 bases, with 12 bases of the junction left unmatched. This CDR3 reads CASSSDRSRNEQFF. In DNA form, the CDR3 reads TGCGCCAGTTCCTCGGACAGGTCGAGGAATGAGCAGTTCTTC.

This clonotype was recorded at least ten times. The chain employs TRBV12-3 or TRBV12-4 and TRBJ2-3, with 8 bases aligning to TRBD1. With 2 bases clipped from V and 5 bases from J, the junction kept 3 bases outside the gene matches. The CDR3 runs 14 residues. CDR3 in DNA: TGTGCCAGCAGTTTATCCGGGACAGGAGATACGCAGTATTTT. Translated: CASSLSGTGDTQYF.

For this clonotype: A far larger clone is a single base away, which makes a read error likely. The rearrangement links TRBV12-3 or TRBV12-4 to TRBJ2-7; D is undetermined. The CDR3 has 14 amino acids. Trimming left V 6 bases short and J 0 bases short, with 12 bases between. In DNA, the CDR3 is TGTGCCAGCAGCCAAGCCTGGAGCTCCTACGAGCAGTACTTC. Translating it yields CASSQAWSSYEQYF.

The rearrangement links TRBV5-1 to TRBJ2-1; D might be TRBD1 or TRBD2, each matching 5 bases. V lost 2 bases and J lost 2, with 11 bases in between. Germline V gene lookup returns CDR1 SGHRS and CDR2 YFSETQ. The CDR3 covers 15 residues. The CDR3 region is CASSFSEGPYNEQFF. CDR3 sequence (DNA): TGCGCCAGCAGCTTTAGTGAGGGACCCTACAATGAGCAGTTCTTC.

Details on this clonotype: This probably arose from a read error, given a far larger clone one base away. J is TRBJ2-1 and V is TRBV6-5; no clear D. The V gene's germline CDR1 is MNHEY and CDR2 SVGAGI. The CDR3 is 11 residues long. For the CDR3, the DNA is TGTGCCAGCAGTTCTCGCAATGAGCTGTTCTTC. Protein sequence: CASSSRNELFF.